Below, 20 T cell receptor beta chains from the same sample are listed, as sequenced in a study of beta chain features in type 1 diabetes. Investigators reverse transcribed all isolated RNA, so they sequenced expressed TCRB transcripts. TCRdb's table, derived via immunoSEQ multiplex PCR, lists solely in-frame clones and lacks some. Of 900,000 or so clones detected, roughly 16% appear once; the ten largest clones hold 0.02% to 0.03%. The sequenced material came from naive CD4+ T cells from blood. Source of these receptors: a woman aged 18-29 years in good health.

The genes are TRBV7-2 and TRBJ2-7, with 12 bases aligning to TRBD2. The CDR3 totals 17 residues. Germline CDR1 is SGHTA and CDR2 is FQGNSA. After removal of 4 bases from V and 7 bases from J, the junction contained 14 bases not matched to a gene. CDR3 coding DNA: TGTGCCAGCAGCTCTACTAGCGGGAGGCCCACGGCAAGGGAGCAGTACTTC. It specifies CASSSTSGRPTAREQYF.

This clone was seen a handful of times. The chain uses TRBV5-4 and TRBJ1-5; D possibly corresponds to TRBD1 (5 bases). The CDR3 consists of 16 residues. Germline CDR1 is SGHNT and CDR2 is YYREEE (reference sequence). The V and J ends lost 4 bases and 7 bases respectively, with 21 bases between them. In DNA form, the CDR3 reads TGTGCCAGCAGCCGGGACTACATGAGAGGGTCCCAGCCCCAGCATTTT. This codes for CASSRDYMRGSQPQHF.

The chain has TRBV11-2 and TRBJ2-5; D gene ambiguous. The CDR3 covers 14 residues. Germline V gene sequence: CDR1 SGHAT, CDR2 FQNNGV. With 1 base removed from V and 6 bases from J, the gap between germline ends came to 12 bases. The CDR3 here is CASSLVAFSQTQYF. As DNA, the CDR3 is TGTGCCAGCAGCTTAGTAGCCTTCTCCCAGACCCAGTACTTC.

J is TRBJ2-7 and V is TRBV28; TRBD1 matches 9 bases. CDR3 length: 20 residues. Germline V gene sequence: CDR1 MDHEN, CDR2 SYDVKM. V lost 3 bases and J lost 2; bases outside the gene matches: 20. The CDR3 protein is CASSFRGDRAFEDSTYEQYF. The DNA of the CDR3 is TGTGCCAGCAGTTTCCGAGGGGACAGGGCCTTCGAGGACTCCACCTACGAGCAGTACTTC.

The rearrangement uses TRBV19 and TRBJ1-5; a weak D match, TRBD1 (6 bases). V lost 3 bases, J lost 5 bases, and 8 bases lay in between. CDR3 length equals 13 residues. Per germline, CDR1 LNHDA and CDR2 SQIVND (reference sequence). The CDR3 region is CASSIQGHQPQHF. The CDR3 DNA reads TGTGCCAGTAGTATTCAGGGGCATCAGCCCCAGCATTTT.

The CDR3: CSVGQGGIQYF. The DNA of the CDR3 is TGCAGCGTTGGCCAGGGAGGCATTCAGTACTTC. This rearrangement joins TRBV29-1 to TRBJ2-4; the D gene is possibly TRBD2 (6 bases). Germline V CDR1 and CDR2: SQVTM, ANQGSEA. The CDR3 has 11 amino acids. The germline V and J ends were trimmed by 4 bases and 9 bases, with 10 bases remaining between them.

This clone was counted a few times. The chain links TRBV7-9 to TRBJ2-1; no definite D call. CDR3 size: 12 residues. CDR1 is SEHNR and CDR2 is FQNEAQ in the germline V gene (reference sequence). Trimming removed 5 bases from V and 8 bases from J, with 10 bases in between. CDR3 DNA: TGTGCCAGCAGCCCCCCCTGGGATGAGCAGTTCTTC. Translating it yields CASSPPWDEQFF.

Notes on this clone: The sample holds other DNA sequences that translate to the same CDR3. The chain couples TRBV18 to TRBJ1-2; 7 nucleotides line up with TRBD1. Looked up from germline, CDR1 is KGHSH and CDR2 is LQKENI. Trimming took 0 bases from V and 2 from J; bases not matched to a gene: 0. This CDR3 region has 14 residues. This CDR3 is CASSPPDRNYGYTF. The CDR3 coding sequence is TGTGCCAGCTCACCACCGGACAGGAACTATGGCTACACCTTC.

The CDR3 DNA reads as TGCAGCGCAAAAGGGAGGGTGTCAGGGGAGACCCAGTACTTC. This codes for CSAKGRVSGETQYF. V and J are TRBV29-1 and TRBJ2-5, with 7 bases that match TRBD2. The CDR3 totals 14 residues. The V and J ends lost 7 bases and 5 bases, in that order; junction bases with no gene match: 13. Germline CDR1 SQVTM, CDR2 ANQGSEA.

This clone turned up a few times. Other DNA variants within this sample encode the same CDR3. This rearrangement joins TRBV7-2 to TRBJ2-3; 7 bases match TRBD1. This CDR3 has 15 amino acids. CDR1 is SGHTA, CDR2 FQGNSA, per germline. Unmatched junction bases numbered 1, after V lost 1 base and J lost 0 bases. CDR3 amino acids: CASSLGQGSTDTQYF. CDR3 in DNA: TGTGCCAGCAGCTTAGGACAGGGCAGCACAGATACGCAGTATTTT.

This clone was found a few times. The genes are TRBV9 and TRBJ2-7; 7 nucleotides align to TRBD1. The CDR3 runs 14 residues. Germline V CDR1 and CDR2: SGDLS, YYNGEE. Trimming cost V 3 bases and J 4 bases; bases outside gene matches: 7. The CDR3 region has the DNA TGTGCCAGCAGCGCTTCGGGACAGTGGTACGAGCAGTACTTC. Amino acid sequence: CASSASGQWYEQYF.

This sequence joins TRBV19 and TRBJ2-7; D gene uncertain. Germline lookup yields CDR1 LNHDA and CDR2 SQIVND (reference sequence). Deletions cut 4 bases from V and 3 bases from J, with 7 bases between. This CDR3 region has 12 residues. The CDR3 loop reads CASSSDVYEQYF. The CDR3 DNA reads TGTGCCAGTAGTAGCGACGTCTACGAGCAGTACTTC.

The chain recombines TRBV18 with TRBJ2-5, with 8 bases identical to TRBD1. This CDR3 comprises 15 residues. With V trimmed by 7 bases and J by 4 bases, 11 bases remained unmatched. CDR1 and CDR2 (germline): KGHSH, LQKENI. DNA of the CDR3: TGTGCCAGCTGCAAACCAGGGGGCGCGGGAGAGACCCAGTACTTC. Translating it yields CASCKPGGAGETQYF. The complete variable domain, with remaining parts taken from reference TRBV18 and TRBJ2-5, reads NAGVMQNPRHLVRRRGQEARLRCSPMKGHSHVYWYRQLPEEGLKFMVYLQKENIIDESGMPKERFSAEFPKEGPSILRIQQVVRGDSAAYFCASCKPGGAGETQYFGPGTRLLVL.

The chain joins TRBV9 to TRBJ1-4; a weak D match, TRBD1 (5 bases). CDR3 size: 15 residues. Trimming removed 4 bases at V and 7 bases at J, with 17 bases between. Germline assignment: CDR1 SGDLS and CDR2 YYNGEE. The CDR3 bases are TGTGCCAGCAGCTCCTCAGACCGGACATTTGAAAAACTGTTTTTT. Its protein product is CASSSSDRTFEKLFF. Variable domain in full (rest from reference TRBV9 and TRBJ1-4): DSGVTQTPKHLITATGQRVTLRCSPRSGDLSVYWYQQSLDQGLQFLIQYYNGEERAKGNILERFSAQQFPDLHSELNLSSLELGDSALYFCASSSSDRTFEKLFFGSGTQLSVL.

This chain uses TRBV27 with TRBJ1-4; D unclear. There are 14 residues in the CDR3. From germline, CDR1 is MNHEY and CDR2 SMNVEV (reference sequence). Trimming left V 8 bases short and J 0 bases short, with 10 bases between. CDR3 residues: CASGQAPTNEKLFF. The CDR3 region has the DNA TGTGCCAGCGGTCAGGCACCAACTAATGAAAAACTGTTTTTT.

The chain recombines TRBV28 with TRBJ1-5, with D perhaps matching TRBD1 (5 bases). CDR1 and CDR2 from the germline V gene are MDHEN and SYDVKM. This CDR3 is built from 16 residues. The V end lost 7 bases, the J end lost 9 bases, and 25 bases lay between the germline ends. The CDR3 reads CASTPTGGSQKRPQHF. The CDR3 DNA reads TGTGCCAGCACCCCAACGGGGGGGTCCCAAAAGAGGCCCCAGCATTTT.

The chain carries TRBV19 and TRBJ1-2; 7 nucleotides match TRBD1. CDR1 LNHDA and CDR2 SQIVND come from the germline V gene (reference sequence). V shed 7 bases and J 4 bases; nucleotides not matched to a gene: 6. This CDR3 has 13 amino acids. Here the CDR3 reads CASTGTVSYGYTF. DNA for the CDR3: TGTGCCAGTACCGGGACAGTTTCCTATGGCTACACCTTC.

This clone appeared a few times. Other DNA sequences in the sample encode the same CDR3. The rearrangement uses TRBV7-3 and TRBJ2-1; 11 positions match TRBD2. Germline loops: CDR1 SGHTA, CDR2 FQGTGA. V shed 5 bases, J shed 3 bases, and the junction held 3 bases outside the gene matches. The CDR3 runs to 15 residues. The DNA for the CDR3 is TGTGCCAGCAGCCTCGGGACTAGCGGCTACAATGAGCAGTTCTTC. The encoded protein is CASSLGTSGYNEQFF.

This clone was counted only a few times. The identical CDR3 is also encoded by other nucleotide sequences in the sample. The chain links TRBV7-9 to TRBJ2-2; no reliable D call. This CDR3 contains 12 residues. V was shortened by 1 base and J by 6 bases, with 3 bases between the two germline ends. Germline V gives CDR1 SEHNR, CDR2 FQNEAQ (reference sequence). The DNA of the CDR3 is TGTGCCAGCAGCTTAGGGGCCGGGGAGCTGTTTTTT. Its protein product is CASSLGAGELFF.

In its sample, this clone was seen a few times. The chain recombines TRBV15 with TRBJ2-1; D not resolved. The germline V gene encodes CDR1 LNHNV and CDR2 YYDKDF (reference sequence). The CDR3 length is 16 residues. Between the trimmed V and J ends, which lost 0 bases and 6 bases, there was a span of 15 bases. The CDR3 region is CATSRDRAQSSNEQFF. The CDR3 region has the DNA TGTGCCACCAGCAGAGATCGGGCTCAGAGCTCCAATGAGCAGTTCTTC.